This T cell receptor beta chain was captured by sequencing in a study of CD8 T cells in Susac syndrome. As for the study in general: Within the sequenced Susac syndrome patient group, five or six exhibited active disease and eight were in remission.

V lost 3 bases to trimming and J lost 0 bases; unmatched junction nucleotides: 2. This CDR3 spans 15 amino acids. The germline V gene encodes CDR1 DFQATT and CDR2 SNEGSKA (reference sequence). TCR beta sequences were obtained from blood CD8+ and CD4+ T cells. TEMRA cells were FACS-enriched, and CD8+ and CD4+ T cells were isolated negatively. The RNA, roughly 0.45 to 1 ug, was put through reverse transcription using random hexamers. Multiplex PCR with immunoSEQ amplified the TCR beta CDR3 across 54 Vbeta and 13 Jbeta. Each CDR3 protein is one row after TCRdb ran MiXCR on the immunoSEQ multiplex PCR reads. The table lists 160,000 or so distinct CDR3 sequences, 85% to 95% of them singletons.

The receptor comes from a human donor with Susac syndrome. The gene calls are TRBV20-1 and TRBJ2-2; 9 nucleotides line up with TRBD1. The sample comprised CD4+ T cells from PBMCs. CDR3 sequence: CSARGQGSNTGELFF. CDR3 coding DNA: TGCAGTGCTAGGGGACAGGGTTCGAACACCGGGGAGCTGTTTTTT.